This entry features one TCR beta chain sequence. Its cognate antigen is unknown. The source of the sample is a study of regulatory T cells in long-lasting Graves disease. Trimming pared 3 bases from V and 6 bases from J, leaving 16 bases between. Germline V CDR1 and CDR2: SGHKS, YYEKEE (reference sequence). This CDR3 is 14 amino acids long. The time point is: persistent/refractory GD, antithyroid drugs over 5 years with positive TRAb. After RNA was extracted from PBMCs, the TCR library was made from it. General study findings and limits: Persistent cases favored TRBV28, TRBJ1-2 and TRBJ2-5.

To make TCR beta libraries, researchers used iRepertoire HTBI primers and Arm-PCR of CDR3 regions. MiXCR was run by TCRdb on the multiplex PCR reads, yielding one entry per CDR3 protein. Of under 350,000 distinct CDR3 sequences in the sample, around 23% were seen once. Sequenced material: peripheral blood mononuclear cells (PBMCs), taken when the disease was refractory, from a patient treated with antithyroid drugs. V usage is TRBV5-5 and J usage is TRBJ2-7, with D possibly matching TRBD1 (6 bases). The receptor's source is a female donor with Graves disease. This chain's CDR3 is CASSSTGTTLEQYF. For the CDR3, the DNA is TGTGCCAGCAGCTCTACCGGGACAACCCTCGAGCAGTACTTC.